This TCR beta chain emerged from a study of T cell repertoires in aging, cancer and after chemotherapy. Study details: The whole study produced a dataset of roughly 8.8 million TCR reads.

Rearranged V-D-J TRB sequences were amplified with a mixed TRB-A/B primer pool. TCRdb independently ran MiXCR on the multiplex PCR reads; one entry per CDR3 protein. The sample shows over 8,500 distinct CDR3 sequences, less than 30% of them seen only once. The V segment lost 5 bases and the J segment 8 bases; nucleotides outside the gene matches: 8. Germline CDR1 is SEHNR and CDR2 is FQNEAQ (reference sequence). The CDR3 extends over 13 amino acids. TCR beta rearrangements were amplified from peripheral blood genomic DNA. The receptor was isolated from a human donor in good health. This sequence joins TRBV7-9 and TRBJ1-1; TRBD1 matches at 7 bases. The specimen sequenced was blood. The CDR3 sequence is CASSTRQGREAFF. CDR3 nucleotides: TGTGCCAGCAGCACTAGACAGGGTCGAGAAGCTTTCTTT.